Each of the 30 T cell receptor beta chains below was sequenced from the same sample in a study of blood T cell repertoires in COVID-19 (dated by TCRdb to about 2020). To prepare the library, the immunoSEQ multiplex PCR assay was applied. The table comes from immuneACCESS by way of TCRdb, which keeps in-frame sequences with V and J called. Part of the clones is missing from these tables; in studies checked, under half for an unresolved V gene and the rest for unknown reasons. The sample contains about 150,000 clones, around four fifths of them found a single time. The ten largest account for about 3.2% of the sample. The sequenced sample was peripheral blood. The receptor source for this set is a woman aged 40 to 50 with active or convalescent COVID-19.

The chain combines TRBV30 with TRBJ1-5; D gene ambiguous. The CDR3 consists of 12 residues. Germline V gene data show CDR1 as GTSNPN and CDR2 as SVGIG (reference sequence). Trimming pared 7 bases from V and 5 bases from J, leaving 12 bases between. The CDR3 nucleotides are TGTGCCTACGGAGGGCGGGATCAGCCCCAGCATTTT. This encodes CAYGGRDQPQHF.

J is TRBJ2-1 and V is TRBV19; possibly TRBD2 for D (6 bases). V was cut by 3 bases and J by 0 bases, with 15 bases left in between. The CDR3 is 17 residues long. Germline CDR1 and CDR2: LNHDA and SQIVND (reference sequence). In nucleotides, the CDR3 is TGTGCCAGTAGTATCCCTATAAGCGGGCCCTCCTACAATGAGCAGTTCTTC. It yields the protein CASSIPISGPSYNEQFF.

The V call is TRBV28, the J call TRBJ1-5, with D possibly matching TRBD1 (6 bases). This CDR3 contains 14 residues. Trimming stripped 6 bases from V and 3 bases from J, with 12 bases between. Germline V lookup: CDR1 MDHEN, CDR2 SYDVKM. The CDR3 region has the DNA TGTGCCAGCAGCGAACAGGGATTCAATCAGCCCCAGCATTTT. Its protein is CASSEQGFNQPQHF. Filled out from reference TRBV28 and TRBJ1-5, the complete variable domain reads DVKVTQSSRYLVKRTGEKVFLECVQDMDHENMFWYRQDPGLGLRLIYFSYDVKMKEKGDIPEGYSVSREKKERFSLILESASTNQTSMYLCASSEQGFNQPQHFGDGTRLSIL.

V and J are TRBV6-2 or TRBV6-3 and TRBJ2-2, with 10 bases matching TRBD1. Germline V gene data show CDR1 as MNHEY and CDR2 as SVGEGT. The CDR3 is 15 residues long. Trimming removed 4 bases from V and 6 bases from J; junction bases left unmatched: 5. CDR3 loop: CASSFGTGAPGELFF. CDR3 nucleotide sequence: TGTGCCAGCAGTTTCGGGACAGGGGCTCCCGGGGAGCTGTTTTTT.

This sequence joins TRBV9 and TRBJ2-3; tentative D call: TRBD2 (7 bases). V was trimmed by 2 bases and J by 4 bases, leaving 17 bases between them. Looked up from germline, CDR1 is SGDLS and CDR2 is YYNGEE. The CDR3 covers 16 residues. The CDR3 sequence: CASSVLAGAPPDTQYF. In DNA form, the CDR3 reads TGTGCCAGCAGCGTGCTGGCGGGGGCCCCCCCAGATACGCAGTATTTT. Full variable domain (remainder filled in from reference TRBV9 and TRBJ2-3): DSGVTQTPKHLITATGQRVTLRCSPRSGDLSVYWYQQSLDQGLQFLIQYYNGEERAKGNILERFSAQQFPDLHSELNLSSLELGDSALYFCASSVLAGAPPDTQYFGPGTRLTVL.

Written as DNA, the CDR3 is TGCGCCAGCAGCCAAGAGCGGAGTTTTGAGTCACTAACGTGGCCCCAGCATTTT. Translation gives CASSQERSFESLTWPQHF. The genes are TRBV4-3 and TRBJ1-5; D is undetermined. The V gene lost 0 bases and the J gene lost 9 bases, with 24 bases spanning the gap. Germline CDR1 reads LGHNA; CDR2 reads YSLEER. CDR3 length equals 18 residues.

This clone was counted between two and nine times. This chain links TRBV30 with TRBJ2-7, with D possibly TRBD1 on 5 matching bases. CDR1 is GTSNPN, CDR2 SVGIG, per germline (reference sequence). Trimming took 3 bases from V and 3 from J, leaving 12 bases between them. CDR3 length: 13 residues. The CDR3 DNA reads as TGTGCCTGGAGAGGGGCCGTAAACTACGAGCAGTACTTC. Protein: CAWRGAVNYEQYF.

The chain links TRBV15 to TRBJ1-5; the match to TRBD1 covers 11 bases. Germline CDR1 reads LNHNV; CDR2 reads YYDKDF (reference sequence). The V segment lost 1 base and the J segment 6 bases; nucleotides outside the gene matches: 11. The CDR3 loop spans 18 amino acids. The CDR3 loop is CATSRGDRGAYQGQPQHF. The CDR3 DNA reads as TGTGCCACCAGCAGAGGGGACAGGGGGGCTTATCAGGGTCAGCCCCAGCATTTT.

V gene TRBV28 combines with J gene TRBJ2-7, with 7 bases aligning to TRBD1. V shed 3 bases, J shed 4 bases, and the junction held 6 bases outside the gene matches. CDR1 is MDHEN, CDR2 SYDVKM, per germline. The CDR3 is made up of 14 amino acids. The CDR3 DNA follows: TGTGCCAGCAGTTTGGGGGACAGACAATACGAGCAGTACTTC. Translating gives CASSLGDRQYEQYF.

The chain carries TRBV11-2 and TRBJ2-1, with TRBD2 as a possible D gene (5 bases). This CDR3 has 16 amino acids. Germline loops: CDR1 SGHAT, CDR2 FQNNGV. With 2 bases removed from V and 2 bases from J, the gap between germline ends came to 13 bases. CDR3 in DNA: TGTGCCAGCAGCTTATCGGGGAGTCTAACCTACAATGAGCAGTTCTTC. Protein sequence: CASSLSGSLTYNEQFF.

The chain is built from TRBV28 and TRBJ2-1; the D is unclear. V lost 7 bases and J 0 bases, leaving 10 bases between the germline ends. There are 14 residues in the CDR3. CDR1 MDHEN and CDR2 SYDVKM come from the germline V gene. CDR3 nucleotides: TGTGCCAGCACCGGGTTTAGCTCCTACAATGAGCAGTTCTTC. Amino acids: CASTGFSSYNEQFF.

The chain recombines TRBV18 with TRBJ2-7; unclear D gene. V was pared by 2 bases and J by 2 bases, with 7 bases between. Looked up from germline, CDR1 is KGHSH and CDR2 is LQKENI. This CDR3 contains 13 residues. CDR3 amino acids: CASSPYSPYEQYF. The CDR3 region has the DNA TGTGCCAGCTCACCATACAGTCCCTACGAGCAGTACTTC.

This chain links TRBV6-5 with TRBJ2-1, with 8 nucleotides matching TRBD1. The length of the CDR3 is 12 residues. After removal of 7 bases from V and 12 bases from J, the junction contained 8 bases not matched to a gene. Germline V lookup: CDR1 MNHEY, CDR2 SVGAGI. The CDR3 sequence is CASTSTGARQFF. The CDR3 DNA is TGTGCCAGCACCTCGACAGGGGCGAGGCAGTTCTTC.

The CDR3 region has the DNA TGTGCCAGCAGTTCCCGGGACAGGGGGAATCACTATGGCTACACCTTC. Protein: CASSSRDRGNHYGYTF. The rearrangement uses TRBV6-2 or TRBV6-3 and TRBJ1-2; 11 bases align to TRBD1. The ends lost 4 bases at V and 3 bases at J; junction bases unmatched: 7. Germline CDR1 MNHEY, CDR2 SVGEGT. The CDR3 runs to 16 residues.

The chain combines TRBV2 with TRBJ1-4, with a possible D match to TRBD1 (5 bases). Trimming cost V 8 bases and J 10 bases, with 20 bases left between them. Germline V gene lookup returns CDR1 SNHLY and CDR2 FYNNEI. The CDR3 sequence is 14 residues long. In nucleotides, the CDR3 is TGTGCCAGCGGGGGGGACGGGGAATCGAGAAAACTGTTTTTT. As protein: CASGGDGESRKLFF.

The genes are TRBV4-3 and TRBJ1-4, with 9 positions matching TRBD1. The CDR3 loop spans 15 amino acids. Germline-derived CDR1 and CDR2 are LGHNA and YSLEER. V lost 3 bases to trimming and J lost 7 bases; unmatched junction nucleotides: 6. CDR3 sequence reads: CASSQTTGGGEKLFF. The CDR3 DNA is TGCGCCAGCAGCCAGACTACAGGGGGCGGTGAAAAACTGTTTTTT.

The chain recombines TRBV6-4 with TRBJ2-1; tentative D call: TRBD2 (6 bases). This CDR3 is 14 amino acids long. Germline V gene lookup returns CDR1 MRHNA and CDR2 SNTAGT. The germline V and J ends were trimmed by 2 bases and 2 bases, with 7 bases remaining between them. CDR3 region: CASSDGGTYNEQFF. The CDR3 coding sequence is TGTGCCAGCAGTGACGGCGGGACCTACAATGAGCAGTTCTTC.

The V and J genes are TRBV29-1 and TRBJ2-2; TRBD1 matches 7 bases. J gave up 5 bases and V 4 bases, and 7 bases lay outside the gene matches. CDR1 is SQVTM and CDR2 is ANQGSEA in the germline V gene. The CDR3 is made up of 14 amino acids. This chain's CDR3 is CSVVKGARTGELFF. The DNA for the CDR3 is TGCAGCGTTGTGAAGGGGGCGCGAACCGGGGAGCTGTTTTTT.

The gene calls are TRBV19 and TRBJ2-3; 11 bases agree with TRBD2. Looked up from germline, CDR1 is LNHDA and CDR2 is SQIVND (reference sequence). The trim removed 5 bases at V and 1 base at J, leaving 5 bases unmatched. The length of the CDR3 is 16 residues. The CDR3 nucleotides read TGTGCCAGTAGTGTCCCGGGACTAGCGGGCACAGATACGCAGTATTTT. It codes for CASSVPGLAGTDTQYF. Supplemented by reference TRBV19 and TRBJ2-3, the full variable domain reads DGGITQSPKYLFRKEGQNVTLSCEQNLNHDAMYWYRQDPGQGLRLIYYSQIVNDFQKGDIAEGYSVSREKKESFPLTVTSAQKNPTAFYLCASSVPGLAGTDTQYFGPGTRLTVL.

CDR3 residues: CASSEAGPYYGYTF. The CDR3 DNA sequence: TGTGCCAGCAGTGAGGCGGGCCCCTACTATGGCTACACCTTC. The rearrangement uses TRBV2 and TRBJ1-2; D gene unclear. Trimming removed 3 bases at V and 3 bases at J, with 11 bases between. The V gene's germline CDR1 is SNHLY and CDR2 FYNNEI. This CDR3 has 14 residues.

This clone occurred once. This sample also contains other DNA sequences that code for the same CDR3. The chain uses TRBV28 and TRBJ2-7, with D unresolved. V was shortened by 4 bases and J by 4 bases, with 5 bases between the two germline ends. CDR3 length equals 11 residues. Germline lookup yields CDR1 MDHEN and CDR2 SYDVKM. CDR3 amino acids: CASSSRYEQYF. CDR3 nucleotides: TGTGCCAGCAGTTCCCGTTACGAGCAGTACTTC.

This chain joins TRBV19 and TRBJ1-2, with TRBD1 as a possible D gene (6 bases). The CDR3 is 14 amino acids. The germline V gene encodes CDR1 LNHDA and CDR2 SQIVND (reference sequence). Trimming cost V 3 bases and J 6 bases, with 14 bases left between them. The CDR3 DNA sequence: TGTGCCAGTAGTATTATCGGACAGCTTAATGGCTACACCTTC. The encoded protein is CASSIIGQLNGYTF. Full variable domain (rest looked up from reference TRBV19 and TRBJ1-2): DGGITQSPKYLFRKEGQNVTLSCEQNLNHDAMYWYRQDPGQGLRLIYYSQIVNDFQKGDIAEGYSVSREKKESFPLTVTSAQKNPTAFYLCASSIIGQLNGYTFGSGTRLTVV.

The chain recombines TRBV4-1 with TRBJ1-2; 8 bases are a match to TRBD1. The J segment lost 8 bases and the V segment lost 1 base, leaving 15 bases of the junction unmatched. Germline V gene data show CDR1 as MGHRA and CDR2 as YSYEKL. This CDR3 has 17 amino acids. CDR3 DNA sequence: TGCGCCAGCAGCCAAGTGGGGACAGGTGCCGGACCTAGCGGCTACACCTTC. It yields the protein CASSQVGTGAGPSGYTF.

This clone was observed a few times. The V gene is TRBV27, the J gene TRBJ2-7, with D perhaps TRBD2 (5 bases). The CDR3 length is 16 residues. The V gene lost 2 bases and the J gene lost 0 bases, with 14 bases spanning the gap. Germline V lookup: CDR1 MNHEY, CDR2 SMNVEV (reference sequence). CDR3 amino acids: CASSLGEGPSSYEQYF. Written as DNA, the CDR3 is TGTGCCAGCAGTTTAGGCGAGGGCCCGAGCTCCTACGAGCAGTACTTC.

The rearrangement uses TRBV28 and TRBJ1-2, with 7 bases that match TRBD1. CDR3 length: 14 amino acids. Germline CDR1 is MDHEN and CDR2 is SYDVKM. J was trimmed by 7 bases and V by 5 bases; bases with no gene match: 10. This chain's CDR3 is CASSRGQLSRGYTF. The CDR3 nucleotides are TGTGCCAGCAGTCGGGGACAGCTATCTCGTGGCTACACCTTC.

The chain recombines TRBV13 with TRBJ2-7; 7 bases map to TRBD2. The CDR3 runs to 16 residues. Trimming took 4 bases from V and 3 from J; bases not matched to a gene: 12. The germline CDR1 and CDR2 sequences are PRHDT and FYEKMQ (reference sequence). CDR3 residues: CASSSPQRESFYEQYF. CDR3 bases: TGTGCCAGCAGCTCGCCCCAGCGGGAATCCTTCTACGAGCAGTACTTC.

This clone has only one observation. The chain recombines TRBV29-1 with TRBJ2-3, with 9 positions matching TRBD1. Germline V lookup: CDR1 SQVTM, CDR2 ANQGSEA. The V and J ends lost 6 bases and 4 bases, in that order; junction bases with no gene match: 11. The CDR3 runs 15 residues. The CDR3, as DNA: TGCAGCGTCGAGACGAACAGGGGGCCGGCAGATACGCAGTATTTT. Encoded protein: CSVETNRGPADTQYF.

The V call is TRBV6-5, the J call TRBJ1-1; possibly TRBD1 for D (5 bases). Trimming took off 10 bases at V and 0 bases at J, with 12 bases between the two ends. The CDR3 sequence is 13 residues long. Germline V gene lookup returns CDR1 MNHEY and CDR2 SVGAGI. The CDR3 coding sequence is TGTGCCACCGGGTGGGGGGTGAACACTGAAGCTTTCTTT. Protein: CATGWGVNTEAFF.

The chain combines TRBV28 with TRBJ1-5; possible D gene TRBD1, 6 bases. Germline V gene sequence: CDR1 MDHEN, CDR2 SYDVKM. This CDR3 has 15 residues. V was pared by 3 bases and J by 6 bases, with 15 bases between. Here the CDR3 DNA reads TGTGCCAGCAGTTTTCGGGGGGGCTACCCTCAGCCCCAGCATTTT. Translated: CASSFRGGYPQPQHF. The full variable domain, completed using reference TRBV28 and TRBJ1-5, is DVKVTQSSRYLVKRTGEKVFLECVQDMDHENMFWYRQDPGLGLRLIYFSYDVKMKEKGDIPEGYSVSREKKERFSLILESASTNQTSMYLCASSFRGGYPQPQHFGDGTRLSIL.

This clone is a singleton in its sample. V usage is TRBV5-1 and J usage is TRBJ2-1, with 7 bases fitting TRBD2. Germline CDR1 and CDR2: SGHRS and YFSETQ. Germline trimming cut 0 bases from V and 4 bases from J; bases unmatched to any gene: 4. The CDR3 loop spans 15 amino acids. In DNA, the CDR3 is TGCGCCAGCAGCTTGGTGGGGGGAGGGTACAATGAGCAGTTCTTC. It codes for CASSLVGGGYNEQFF.